The sequence of this T cell receptor (beta chain) was determined in a study of blood T cell repertoires in COVID-19. The CDR3 is 13 amino acids. Trimming took off 7 bases at V and 6 bases at J, with 15 bases between the two ends. Methods used by the authors: By means of reference gene primer amplification, nucleated cell counts were estimated. Repertoires were generated with immunoSEQ multiplex PCR, while TCRdb's copy carries only in-frame clones and drops some. V, J and clone size were drawn from that table, and D and trimming were deduced from the DNA. This table has some 150,000 clones, 86% appearing once. Residents of about two dozen US areas, aged roughly 18 to 89 years, made up the participants.

The TCR sequence derives from a man aged 45-60 years who had recovered from COVID-19. Source material: PBMCs or T cells enriched from blood (not recorded which). The rearrangement links TRBV12-3 or TRBV12-4 to TRBJ1-2, with a weak D call TRBD1 (5 bases). As DNA, the CDR3 is TGTGCCAGCACCATGGGGGGATTTAATGGCTACACCTTC. The encoded protein is CASTMGGFNGYTF.